This TCR beta chain appears in the sequencing data of a study of cytomegalovirus exposure and HLA in healthy donors listed by TCRdb under 2017. About the full investigation: According to a later analysis, one platform produced both the 110 or so validation repertoires and the approximately 600 repertoires of the first cohort. The study aimed to test whether cataloging public T cell receptors could reveal signatures of past pathogen exposure. In addition to the first cohort of several hundred subjects, a separate validation cohort of 130 or so different subjects was used. To predict cytomegalovirus infection status, the study combined high-throughput TCR immunosequencing, statistical association of individual TCRs with disease status, and machine learning.

Receptor amplification or capture employed the immunoSEQ multiplex PCR assay. As for how the authors treated the data: A statistical classification framework was built to diagnose cytomegalovirus status from the catalog of TCR beta chain sequences. Held by TCRdb, this immuneACCESS table contains in-frame sequences only and omits some clones. Under half of the omission traces to an unresolved V gene where checked; the cause of the rest is unknown. D and trimming were read from the DNA, whereas the V and J calls and clone size are those reported in that table. Here the sample has almost 200,000 clones; about three quarters occur a single time. The leading ten clones occupy roughly 1.2% of the sample. A distance of 15 bases separates the germline ends of V and J, which lose 3 bases and 3 bases respectively. The CDR3 numbers 15 residues from cysteine through phenylalanine. This entry keeps only the CDR3 DNA: 45 bases, framed from base 1. From the germline V gene (reference sequence), CDR1 is LNHDA and CDR2 is SQIVND.

For this clone: It has no known antigen specificity. The sample holds no much larger clone one base away, and base qualities are not on file.

The donors were included in the validation cohort of over a hundred subjects, a group kept apart from the roughly 670-subject first cohort. Results the study describes overall, beyond this receptor: A later analysis lacked HLA typing for the validation cohort, so it scored co-occurrence in that cohort across all 120 or so repertoires. The classifier was reported to diagnose cytomegalovirus status with high specificity and sensitivity in both the original cohort and the validation cohort. Across donors, most TCR sequences were observed very rarely, whereas some public TCRs were present in many individuals. A later analysis found that TCRs clustered in the first cohort also tended to co-occur in the roughly 120 validation repertoires, with approximately 95% of cluster scores above 0. In the study, around 160 TCR beta chains were listed as associated with cytomegalovirus. A few of the identified cytomegalovirus-associated TCR beta chains were confirmed in vitro to be specific for cytomegalovirus antigens. It was suggested by the authors that the approach could potentially be generalized to other disease states and immunological phenotypes.

This sequence uses TRBV19 and TRBJ2-7, and TRBD2 may be the D gene, going by 5 matching bases. The sequenced sample consisted of PBMCs. The receptor comes from a woman aged 25 to 39 in good health and CMV-seronegative. In nucleotide form, the sequence is TGTGCCAGTAGTATCCTTCTAGCCGCCTACTACGAGCAGTACTTC. This gives the protein CASSILLAAYYEQYF.